This entry describes one TCR beta chain. Its antigen is undetermined. The data derive from a study of regulatory T cells in long-lasting Graves disease. Overall study context: The antithyroid drugs taken by newly diagnosed Graves' patients had been used for under 3 months.

The TCR beta library used iRepertoire HTBI primers with Arm-PCR amplification of CDR3. MiXCR, applied by TCRdb to the multiplex PCR reads, yields one record per CDR3 protein. The table includes 500,000 or so distinct CDR3 sequences, around 15% detected once. Study outcomes and limitations: Persistent cases favored TRBV28, TRBJ1-2 and TRBJ2-5.

Time point specified: newly diagnosed GD, antithyroid drugs for less than 3 months. With RNA extracted from PBMCs as input, the TCR library was made. This CDR3 spans 15 amino acids. Per the germline V gene, CDR1 is PRHDT and CDR2 is FYEKMQ (reference sequence). V lost 3 bases to trimming and J lost 5 bases; unmatched junction nucleotides: 5. A further study also used this sample, focusing on T cells in Graves' hyperthyroidism and ophthalmopathy. That work adds: Among thyroid clonotypes expanded above 0.001, most also appeared in blood.

The material sequenced was peripheral blood mononuclear cells (PBMCs), taken at new diagnosis, from a patient treated with antithyroid drugs. V and J are TRBV13 and TRBJ2-5, with 11 bases matching TRBD2. The TCR was taken from a man aged 40-50 years with Graves disease. The CDR3 reads CASSFTSGSFETQYF. The DNA for the CDR3 is TGTGCCAGCAGCTTTACTAGCGGGAGTTTTGAGACCCAGTACTTC.